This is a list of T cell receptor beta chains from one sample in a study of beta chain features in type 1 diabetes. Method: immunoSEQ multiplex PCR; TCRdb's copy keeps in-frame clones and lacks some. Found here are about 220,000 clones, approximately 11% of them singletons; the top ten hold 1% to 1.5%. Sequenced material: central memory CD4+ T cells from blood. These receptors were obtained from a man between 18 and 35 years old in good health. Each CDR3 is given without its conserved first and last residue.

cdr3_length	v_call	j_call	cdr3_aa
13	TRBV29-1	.	SVEDLGALGYEQY
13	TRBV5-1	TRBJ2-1	ARGPISGTYNEQF
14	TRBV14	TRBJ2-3	ASSRREGQVRDTQY
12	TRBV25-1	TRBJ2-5	ASSDFTLQETQY
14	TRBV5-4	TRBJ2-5	ASSLGAAGGEETQY
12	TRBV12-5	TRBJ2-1	ASGLPGLDNEQF
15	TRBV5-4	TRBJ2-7	ASSLEPTRDSVYEQY
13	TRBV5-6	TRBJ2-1	ASSEGPSKLNEQF
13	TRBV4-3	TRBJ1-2	ASSPGRGGQVGYT
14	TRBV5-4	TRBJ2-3	ASSLVGGRRTDTQY
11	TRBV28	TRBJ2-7	ASNSWQRDEQY
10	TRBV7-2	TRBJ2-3	ASSDLGDTQY
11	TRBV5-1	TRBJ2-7	ASSLGRTYEQY
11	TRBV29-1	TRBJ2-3	SGRGTLTDTQY
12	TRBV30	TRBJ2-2	AWSQGLHTGELF
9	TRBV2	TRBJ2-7	ASGDMNEQY
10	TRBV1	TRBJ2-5	TRPKDQETQY
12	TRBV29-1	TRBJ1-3	SVGGTETGNTIY
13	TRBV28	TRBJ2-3	ASSLQPAKADTQY
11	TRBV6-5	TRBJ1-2	ASYSTVFYGYT
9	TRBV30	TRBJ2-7	AWSVNYEQY
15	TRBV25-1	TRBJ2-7	ASRPLPTTSGRSEQY
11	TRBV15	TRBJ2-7	ATSTYRALEQY
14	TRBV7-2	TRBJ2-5	ASSLSSSGLQETQY
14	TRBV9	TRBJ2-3	ASSPGTWSSTDTQY
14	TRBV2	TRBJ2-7	ASRTLERGPSYEQY
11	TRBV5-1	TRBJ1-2	ASSAKQGNGYT
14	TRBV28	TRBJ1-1	ASSSGTALSNTEAF
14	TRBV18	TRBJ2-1	ASLAQGQGTYNEQF